The next 27 T cell receptor beta chains were all read from a single sample in a study of chemoradiotherapy in HPV16-positive cancers. TCRdb's table, derived via immunoSEQ multiplex PCR, lists solely in-frame clones and lacks some. The data contain 20,000 to 25,000 clones, roughly 90% of them singletons. The material sequenced was blood, taken from a patient who underwent chemoradiotherapy. These receptors all come from a human donor with HPV-associated anogenital cancer.

The chain links TRBV5-6 to TRBJ2-4; perhaps TRBD1 as D (7 bases). Germline values: CDR1 SGHDT, CDR2 YYEEEE. This CDR3 has 19 residues. V lost 0 bases, J lost 2 bases, and 21 bases lay in between. In DNA form, the CDR3 reads TGTGCCAGCAGCTTGGAACATGGCCGGGGGACAGTCACCAAAAACATTCAGTACTTC. It codes for CASSLEHGRGTVTKNIQYF.

V is TRBV5-1 and J is TRBJ2-1; 7 nucleotides match TRBD1. CDR1 SGHRS and CDR2 YFSETQ come from the germline V gene. There are 15 residues in the CDR3. Trimming removed 4 bases from V and 8 bases from J; junction bases left unmatched: 12. CDR3 sequence: CASSLSGQLVHEQFF. The DNA for the CDR3 is TGCGCCAGCAGCCTGTCGGGACAGCTCGTCCATGAGCAGTTCTTC.

V and J are TRBV11-2 and TRBJ2-1, with 7 nucleotides matching TRBD1. Germline lookup yields CDR1 SGHAT and CDR2 FQNNGV. The CDR3 is made up of 16 amino acids. The V and J ends lost 2 bases and 10 bases, in that order; junction bases with no gene match: 14. The CDR3 region is CASSLTYIRDSQEQFF. CDR3 sequence (DNA): TGTGCCAGCAGCTTAACATATATCCGGGACAGTCAGGAGCAGTTCTTC.

The genes are TRBV7-9 and TRBJ1-3; a possible D gene is TRBD1 (6 bases). This CDR3 region has 16 residues. CDR1 SEHNR and CDR2 FQNEAQ come from the germline V gene (reference sequence). V gave up 5 bases and J gave up 0 bases, with 14 bases separating them. The CDR3 is CASSRGHGASGNTIYF. CDR3 in DNA: TGTGCCAGCAGCCGGGGACATGGGGCCTCTGGAAACACCATATATTTT.

J is TRBJ2-1 and V is TRBV14, with TRBD2 identical over 15 bases. J lost 1 base, V lost 2 bases, and 3 bases had no gene match. Germline lookup yields CDR1 SGHDN and CDR2 FVKESK. CDR3 length: 18 residues. The CDR3, as DNA: TGTGCCAGCAGCCAATGGACTAGCGGGGGGGGATCCTACAATGAGCAGTTCTTC. This gives the protein CASSQWTSGGGSYNEQFF.

The chain recombines TRBV6-5 with TRBJ2-2; 7 nucleotides agree with TRBD1. CDR3 length: 13 amino acids. Germline trimming cut 6 bases from V and 6 bases from J; bases unmatched to any gene: 4. In germline, CDR1 is MNHEY, CDR2 SVGAGI. CDR3 sequence: CASRQGLAGELFF. In DNA, the CDR3 is TGTGCCAGCAGACAGGGGTTAGCCGGGGAGCTGTTTTTT.

CDR3 residues: CASTSGTGLTDTQYF. Here the CDR3 DNA reads TGTGCCAGCACCTCAGGGACAGGACTCACAGATACGCAGTATTTT. The chain uses TRBV6-6 and TRBJ2-3, with 8 bases matching TRBD1. V shed 7 bases and J 2 bases; nucleotides not matched to a gene: 8. This CDR3 is built from 15 residues. CDR1 and CDR2 (germline): MNHNY, SVGAGI (reference sequence).

This chain links TRBV7-9 with TRBJ1-1, with D perhaps matching TRBD1 (5 bases). The germline gives CDR1 SEHNR, CDR2 FQNEAQ (reference sequence). Trimming stripped 2 bases from V and 5 bases from J, with 15 bases between. This CDR3 region has 15 residues. CDR3 DNA sequence: TGTGCCAGCAGCTTAATTCCGGTGGGGGGTACTGAAGCTTTCTTT. It codes for CASSLIPVGGTEAFF. The whole variable domain, filled in from reference TRBV7-9 and TRBJ1-1, reads DTGVSQNPRHKITKRGQNVTFRCDPISEHNRLYWYRQTLGQGPEFLTYFQNEAQLEKSRLLSDRFSAERPKGSFSTLEIQRTEQGDSAMYLCASSLIPVGGTEAFFGQGTRLTVV.

The V gene is TRBV11-2, the J gene TRBJ2-1; TRBD1 aligns across 7 bases. The CDR3 loop spans 16 amino acids. The junction had 7 bases not matched to a gene; V was cut back by 5 bases and J by 0 bases. CDR1 is SGHAT and CDR2 is FQNNGV in the germline V gene. CDR3 in amino acids: CASSPIQGNSYNEQFF. The CDR3 nucleotides are TGTGCCAGCAGCCCCATACAGGGGAACTCCTACAATGAGCAGTTCTTC.

The gene calls are TRBV5-1 and TRBJ2-1; 8 nucleotides line up with TRBD1. The CDR3 has 14 residues. V dropped 4 bases and J dropped 5; count of bases not matched to a gene: 5. CDR1 is SGHRS, CDR2 YFSETQ, per germline. CDR3 DNA: TGCGCCAGCAGCCCGAGGGACAGGCACAATGAGCAGTTCTTC. It codes for CASSPRDRHNEQFF. The full variable domain, with the rest looked up from reference TRBV5-1 and TRBJ2-1, is KAGVTQTPRYLIKTRGQQVTLSCSPISGHRSVSWYQQTPGQGLQFLFEYFSETQRNKGNFPGRFSGRQFSNSRSEMNVSTLELGDSALYLCASSPRDRHNEQFFGPGTRLTVL.

V usage is TRBV7-6 and J usage is TRBJ1-2; possible D gene TRBD1, 5 bases. V lost 2 bases, J lost 4 bases, and 17 bases lay in between. The germline CDR1 and CDR2 sequences are SGHVS and FNYEAQ. This CDR3 has 16 residues. This CDR3 reads CASSLFNNRRLYGYTF. CDR3 nucleotide sequence: TGTGCCAGCAGCTTATTTAATAACAGGCGACTCTATGGCTACACCTTC.

The V and J genes are TRBV5-4 and TRBJ1-5, with a possible D match to TRBD1 (5 bases). V dropped 6 bases and J dropped 3 bases, with 16 bases sitting between them. The CDR3 is made up of 15 amino acids. Germline assignment: CDR1 SGHNT and CDR2 YYREEE (reference sequence). This CDR3 is CASNPWQGDNQPQHF. The DNA of the CDR3 is TGTGCCAGCAACCCCTGGCAAGGGGACAATCAGCCCCAGCATTTT.

CDR3 protein: CASSPVSRVDEQYV. CDR3 DNA: TGTGCCAGCTCACCCGTCAGTCGGGTCGACGAGCAGTACGTC. The chain uses TRBV18 and TRBJ2-7; the D is unclear. In germline, CDR1 is KGHSH, CDR2 LQKENI. The CDR3 extends over 14 amino acids. The ends were cut back, 3 bases at V and 5 bases at J, with 14 bases in the middle.

The V and J genes are TRBV30 and TRBJ1-3; tentatively, D is TRBD1 (6 bases). CDR1 is GTSNPN, CDR2 SVGIG, per germline (reference sequence). Trimming pared 3 bases from V and 4 bases from J, leaving 10 bases between. The CDR3 spans 13 residues. In nucleotides, the CDR3 is TGTGCCTGGAGCATCGGACAGGGAAACACCATATATTTT. Encoded protein: CAWSIGQGNTIYF. The full variable domain, its missing parts supplied by reference TRBV30 and TRBJ1-3, is SQTIHQWPATLVQPVGSPLSLECTVEGTSNPNLYWYRQAAGRGLQLLFYSVGIGQISSEVPQNLSASRPQDRQFILSSKKLLLSDSGFYLCAWSIGQGNTIYFGEGSWLTVV.

Notes on this clone: Distinct nucleotide sequences in the sample also encode this CDR3. The V gene is TRBV11-2, the J gene TRBJ1-1; D is unresolved. The CDR3 runs to 13 residues. The V gene lost 3 bases and the J gene lost 1 base, with 6 bases spanning the gap. Germline V gives CDR1 SGHAT, CDR2 FQNNGV. The CDR3 reads CASSLGRNTEAFF. In DNA, the CDR3 is TGTGCCAGCAGCTTGGGCAGGAACACTGAAGCTTTCTTT.

V gene TRBV19 combines with J gene TRBJ1-4; TRBD1 matches 8 bases. V was pared by 4 bases and J by 6 bases, with 7 bases of the junction left unmatched. CDR1 is LNHDA and CDR2 is SQIVND in the germline V gene (reference sequence). This CDR3 is 15 amino acids long. For the CDR3, the DNA is TGTGCCAGTAGTACGAGACAGGGGATGGATGAAAAACTGTTTTTT. It is translated as CASSTRQGMDEKLFF.

J is TRBJ2-1 and V is TRBV5-1; 9 positions match TRBD1. The germline V gene encodes CDR1 SGHRS and CDR2 YFSETQ. The CDR3 has 11 residues. Trimming cost V 3 bases and J 14 bases; bases outside gene matches: 3. CDR3 nucleotide sequence: TGCGCCAGCAGCTCGACAGGGGGAGAGTTCTTC. Encoded protein: CASSSTGGEFF.

The V and J genes are TRBV9 and TRBJ2-3; 8 positions match TRBD2. The germline gives CDR1 SGDLS, CDR2 YYNGEE. Trimming cost V 3 bases and J 4 bases; bases outside gene matches: 4. CDR3 size: 14 residues. CDR3 DNA: TGTGCCAGCAGCGCGGGGGGGGGCCCAGATACGCAGTATTTT. Protein: CASSAGGGPDTQYF.

This chain uses TRBV5-8 with TRBJ1-1, with 7 bases aligning to TRBD1. The J segment lost 1 base and the V segment lost 4 bases, leaving 4 bases of the junction unmatched. Looked up from germline, CDR1 is SGHTS and CDR2 is YDEGEE. The CDR3 runs 14 residues. This chain's CDR3 is CASSPRTGNTEAFF. The CDR3 DNA is TGTGCCAGCAGCCCACGGACAGGGAACACTGAAGCTTTCTTT.

This clone was seen a handful of times. The chain links TRBV10-3 to TRBJ2-2, with a possible D match to TRBD2 (5 bases). V shed 11 bases and J shed 5 bases, with 6 bases lying between them. CDR3 length: 10 residues. The germline CDR1 and CDR2 sequences are ENHRY and SYGVKD. This chain's CDR3 is CAGGTGELFF. CDR3 nucleotide sequence: TGTGCCGGAGGTACCGGGGAGCTGTTTTTT.

The table lists this clone with a count of one. The chain carries TRBV4-1 and TRBJ2-6; D remains unclear. Germline V gene data show CDR1 as MGHRA and CDR2 as YSYEKL. This CDR3 has 16 amino acids. Trimming took 1 base from V and 0 from J, leaving 7 bases between them. The CDR3 DNA reads TGCGCCAGCAGCCAAGTCCTGATCTCTGGGGCCAACGTCCTGACTTTC. Protein: CASSQVLISGANVLTF.

The rearrangement uses TRBV25-1 and TRBJ2-5, with D perhaps matching TRBD1 (6 bases). This CDR3 spans 12 amino acids. V lost 4 bases and J 5 bases, leaving 8 bases between the germline ends. CDR1 and CDR2 (germline): MGHDK, SYGVNS. The CDR3 region has the DNA TGTGCCAGCAGTGTAAGGGGGGAGACCCAGTACTTC. The encoded protein is CASSVRGETQYF.

The chain employs TRBV5-5 and TRBJ2-4; D possibly corresponds to TRBD2 (7 bases). CDR3 length: 16 amino acids. Between the trimmed V and J ends, which lost 0 bases and 8 bases, there was a span of 18 bases. CDR1 and CDR2 from the germline V gene are SGHKS and YYEKEE (reference sequence). In DNA, the CDR3 is TGTGCCAGCAGCTTGGTTTTACAGGGAGGGCGAGACATTCAGTACTTC. Protein sequence: CASSLVLQGGRDIQYF.

This clone appeared a single time. The chain has TRBV5-1 and TRBJ1-3, with 7 bases lining up with TRBD1. V shed 4 bases and J 4 bases; nucleotides not matched to a gene: 5. This CDR3 spans 14 amino acids. The germline V gene encodes CDR1 SGHRS and CDR2 YFSETQ. The CDR3 coding sequence is TGCGCCAGCAGCCCGGGACAGATGGGAAACACCATATATTTT. As protein: CASSPGQMGNTIYF.

This chain joins TRBV21-1 and TRBJ2-7. TRBV21-1 represents a pseudogene. The CDR3 extends over 13 amino acids. For the CDR3, the DNA is TGTGCCAGCAGCAAAGGGACGGCCTACGAGCAGTACGTC. This codes for CASSKGTAYEQYV.

The chain carries TRBV28 and TRBJ1-1, with D perhaps TRBD1 (5 bases). The CDR3 consists of 14 residues. CDR1 and CDR2 (germline): MDHEN, SYDVKM. Trimming removed 2 bases from V and 4 bases from J, with 11 bases in between. CDR3 sequence: CASSLGTRGTEAFF. The CDR3 nucleotides are TGTGCCAGCAGTTTAGGGACGAGGGGCACTGAAGCTTTCTTT.

This clone was found once. The chain employs TRBV7-9 and TRBJ1-5, with no clear D. The CDR3 has 13 amino acids. In germline, CDR1 is SEHNR, CDR2 FQNEAQ (reference sequence). Trimming stripped 2 bases from V and 2 bases from J, with 4 bases between. This CDR3 is CASSLPRNQPQHF. CDR3 DNA sequence: TGTGCCAGCAGCTTACCGCGCAATCAGCCCCAGCATTTT. Full variable domain (rest looked up from reference TRBV7-9 and TRBJ1-5): DTGVSQNPRHKITKRGQNVTFRCDPISEHNRLYWYRQTLGQGPEFLTYFQNEAQLEKSRLLSDRFSAERPKGSFSTLEIQRTEQGDSAMYLCASSLPRNQPQHFGDGTRLSIL.